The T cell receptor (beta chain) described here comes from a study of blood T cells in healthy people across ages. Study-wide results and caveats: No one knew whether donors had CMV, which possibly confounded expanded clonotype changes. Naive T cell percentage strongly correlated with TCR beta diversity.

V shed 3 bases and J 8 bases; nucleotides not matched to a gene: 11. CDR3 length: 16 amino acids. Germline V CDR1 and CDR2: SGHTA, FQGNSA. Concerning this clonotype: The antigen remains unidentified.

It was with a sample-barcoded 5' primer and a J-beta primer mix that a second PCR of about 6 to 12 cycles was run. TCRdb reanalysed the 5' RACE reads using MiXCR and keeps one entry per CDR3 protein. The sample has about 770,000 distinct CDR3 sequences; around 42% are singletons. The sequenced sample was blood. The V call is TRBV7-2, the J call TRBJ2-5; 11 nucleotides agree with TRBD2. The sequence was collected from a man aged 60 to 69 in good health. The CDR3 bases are TGTGCCAGCAGCTTGGATAGCGGGGGGGTTAGGAACACCCAGTACTTC. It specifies CASSLDSGGVRNTQYF.